The rows below give T cell receptor beta chains drawn from one sample of a study of CD8 T cells in ankylosing spondylitis. Via MiXCR, TCRdb re-called the 5' RACE reads, giving one row per CDR3 protein. The repertoire has 300,000 to 400,000 distinct CDR3 sequences, approximately 22% of them found once; the top ten carry around 13%. Specimen: blood, either unsorted or a sorted T cell fraction (not recorded which). Receptors were obtained from a male donor with ankylosing spondylitis or in good health (not recorded which). Both conserved end residues are part of each CDR3. A D gene is named only where the DNA matches it firmly. The size of a clone is reported for some rows only, either as once, few or many, or as a class for expanded clones.

TGTGCCAGCAGCTTTAGCATTAATGCCTACGAGCAGTACTTC	CASSFSINAYEQYF	once	TRBV11-2	TRBJ2-7	14	.
TGTGCCAGCACCCTAGAAGGGACCGGGGAGCTGTTTTTT	CASTLEGTGELFF	few	TRBV12-3/TRBV12-4	TRBJ2-2	13	.
TGTGCCAGCAGGGAACCCCTAGATTACAATGAGCAGTTCTTC	CASREPLDYNEQFF	many	TRBV12-3/TRBV12-4	TRBJ2-1	14	.
TGCAGCGTCCTACTAGCGGGGAGCACAGATACGCAGTATTTT	CSVLLAGSTDTQYF	few	TRBV29-1	TRBJ2-3	14	TRBD2
TGTGCCAGCAGACACAGGAGCACAGATACGCAGTATTTT	CASRHRSTDTQYF	.	TRBV7-2	TRBJ2-3	13	.
TGTGCCACCAGTGATCTAGGGCTCGAGCAGTTCTTC	CATSDLGLEQFF	few	TRBV24-1	TRBJ2-1	12	.
TGTGCCATCAGTGATCCGGACAGGGAGAGGGCCCGTGAGACCCAGTACTTC	CAISDPDRERARETQYF	few	TRBV10-3	TRBJ2-5	17	TRBD1
TGTGCCAGCAGACCCCGGGGATGGCTCATAGAGACCCAGTACTTC	CASRPRGWLIETQYF	.	TRBV12-3/TRBV12-4	TRBJ2-5	15	.
TGTGCCAGCAGCTTAGAACCGTCTAGCACAGATACGCAGTATTTT	CASSLEPSSTDTQYF	.	TRBV7-8	TRBJ2-3	15	.
TGTGCCAGCAGTTTACCCCGACAGGGCGATAAGTTCTTC	CASSLPRQGDKFF	.	TRBV28	TRBJ2-1	13	TRBD1
TGTGCCAGCAGCTTAGGCAGCCGAACTACCTGGGGAGCCTACGAGCAGTACTTC	CASSLGSRTTWGAYEQYF	few	TRBV7-2	TRBJ2-7	18	.
TGTGCCAGCACCCCGGAGGGCAGAAGCTCCTACAATGAGCAGTTCTTC	CASTPEGRSSYNEQFF	.	TRBV7-9	TRBJ2-1	16	.
TGTGCCAGCAGCTTAGTGGGACCCGCACTTGAGCAGTTCTTC	CASSLVGPALEQFF	.	TRBV5-6	TRBJ2-1	14	.
TGTGCCAGCAGTTTATCCTTCGGGGCGCTCGAGCAGTACTTC	CASSLSFGALEQYF	.	TRBV27	TRBJ2-7	14	.
TGTGCCAGCACCGGGAATCCCAATCAGCCCCAGCATTTT	CASTGNPNQPQHF	few	TRBV27	TRBJ1-5	13	.
TGCAGTGCTAGTGGGCGGGGGGTTACTTACGAGCAGTACTTC	CSASGRGVTYEQYF	.	TRBV20-1	TRBJ2-7	14	TRBD2
TGTGCCAGCAGTCTCGTGGGACCCGGAAACACCATATATTTT	CASSLVGPGNTIYF	few	TRBV12-3/TRBV12-4	TRBJ1-3	14	.
TGTGCCAGCAAAGGAGCGGATCTTGCCCTGGGGCGGGACAATGAGCAGTTCTTC	CASKGADLALGRDNEQFF	.	TRBV25-1	TRBJ2-1	18	.
TGCGCCAGCAGCCAAGTGTTGGGACAGGGGTCCTACAATGAGCAGTTCTTC	CASSQVLGQGSYNEQFF	few	TRBV4-1	TRBJ2-1	17	TRBD1
TGTGCCAGCAGCCTGAGGGCTCAGGGAGCGCGCAAAAACATTCAGTACTTC	CASSLRAQGARKNIQYF	.	TRBV7-9	TRBJ2-4	17	.
TGCGCCAGCAGCGACGGACTAGCGGGGGCCAATGAGCAGTTCTTC	CASSDGLAGANEQFF	.	TRBV5-1	TRBJ2-1	15	TRBD2
TGTGCCAGCATCCTGACAGGGAATGAGCAGTTCTTC	CASILTGNEQFF	.	TRBV2	TRBJ2-1	12	TRBD1
TGTGCCAGCAGCTTAGTCGGACAGAATTACTACGAGCAGTACTTC	CASSLVGQNYYEQYF	.	TRBV7-6	TRBJ2-7	15	.
TGTGCCTGGAGTCTTGGGGCAGGAGGAAATCAGCCCCAGCATTTT	CAWSLGAGGNQPQHF	.	TRBV30	TRBJ1-5	15	.
TGCAGTGCTAGGGAGGCTGGACTAGCCTACGGGGAGACCCAGTACTTC	CSAREAGLAYGETQYF	few	TRBV20-1	TRBJ2-5	16	TRBD2
TGTGCCAGCAGTTCGTTCCGCACGGAGACCCAGTACTTC	CASSSFRTETQYF	few	TRBV12-3/TRBV12-4	TRBJ2-5	13	.
TGCAGCGTTGAAAGTCGAAACCCAGAGCAGTTCTTC	CSVESRNPEQFF	.	TRBV29-1	TRBJ2-1	12	.
TGTGCCAGCAGGGGACAGGGCAACTACGAGCAGTACTTC	CASRGQGNYEQYF	.	TRBV7-3	TRBJ2-7	13	TRBD1
TGCAGCGTTCTACGGGGGGACTCGAACACCGGGGAGCTGTTTTTT	CSVLRGDSNTGELFF	many	TRBV29-1	TRBJ2-2	15	TRBD2
TGCAGCGTTTCTGGGACTAGCGGGGGGGCTTACAATGAGCAGTTCTTC	CSVSGTSGGAYNEQFF	.	TRBV29-1	TRBJ2-1	16	TRBD2
TGTGCCAGCAGCTTAAGGGGGGAACGGAGGGACATTCAGTACTTC	CASSLRGERRDIQYF	few	TRBV7-8	TRBJ2-4	15	.
TGCAGCGTTGAAGGGACAGGGGACGCGAACACCGGGGAGCTGTTTTTT	CSVEGTGDANTGELFF	.	TRBV29-1	TRBJ2-2	16	TRBD1
TGTGCCAGCAGTGACTCGATCCTAGGGGTCCCGGCCAATGAGCAGTTCTTC	CASSDSILGVPANEQFF	.	TRBV6-4	TRBJ2-1	17	.
TGCAGTGCTATCACAGGGCAGGGGTTTTGGGAGCAGTTCTTC	CSAITGQGFWEQFF	.	TRBV20-1	TRBJ2-1	14	.
TGCGCCAGCAGCCAGCTACTGGCAGACGGAGACTACGAGCAGTACTTC	CASSQLLADGDYEQYF	.	TRBV4-1	TRBJ2-7	16	.
TGTGCCAGCAGTGAATATAACGCGGAGTTAGGGAACACTGAAGCTTTCTTT	CASSEYNAELGNTEAFF	.	TRBV25-1	TRBJ1-1	17	.
TGTGCCAGCAACAAACGGGACAGATTATACGAGCAGTACTTC	CASNKRDRLYEQYF	.	TRBV28	TRBJ2-7	14	TRBD1
TGTGCCAGCAGCGAACACGCTCGAGCCCTCCACTTT	CASSEHARALHF	few	TRBV6-1	TRBJ1-6	12	.
TGTGCCAGCAGCTTAGTCCAGGGGTCCGGGGAGCTGTTTTTT	CASSLVQGSGELFF	few	TRBV7-2	TRBJ2-2	14	.
TGTGCCAGCAGCCCGGCAGGGGTCGAGGGGCAGTACTTC	CASSPAGVEGQYF	few	TRBV7-9	TRBJ2-7	13	.
TGTGCCAGCAGCTTACATGGTGGGCCAGGGACTTTCTACGAGCAGTACTTC	CASSLHGGPGTFYEQYF	.	TRBV7-3	TRBJ2-7	17	.
TGTGCCAGCAGTTTATCGAGCGTGACGGTCAATGAGCAGTTCTTC	CASSLSSVTVNEQFF	few	TRBV27	TRBJ2-1	15	.
TGTGCCAGCAGCTTCAGGGGGGAGCCCACAGATACGCAGTATTTT	CASSFRGEPTDTQYF	many	TRBV11-2	TRBJ2-3	15	.
TGTGCCAGCAGCCCGACTAAGTTGGCAGGCGATACGCAGTATTTT	CASSPTKLAGDTQYF	.	TRBV7-2	TRBJ2-3	15	.
TGTGCCAGCAGTTTCAGAGAGACCCAGTACTTC	CASSFRETQYF	many	TRBV12-3/TRBV12-4	TRBJ2-5	11	.
TGTGCCAGCACCCTCCTCCAAGAGACCCAGTACTTC	CASTLLQETQYF	.	TRBV7-9	TRBJ2-5	12	.
TGTGCCCGCAGTTCCTCCAAGGAACGACTCGGCGGGCCAGATACGCAGTATTTT	CARSSSKERLGGPDTQYF	.	TRBV12-3/TRBV12-4	TRBJ2-3	18	.
TGTGCCAGCAGGCGCGGGGGTTATGCAGATACGCAGTATTTT	CASRRGGYADTQYF	.	TRBV7-9	TRBJ2-3	14	TRBD2
TGCAGCGCCCGGGCAGCGGGCTACGAGCAGTACTTC	CSARAAGYEQYF	.	TRBV29-1	TRBJ2-7	12	.
TGCAGTGCTAAAAAACGGCTAGCGGGGGCCTACAATGAGCAGTTCTTC	CSAKKRLAGAYNEQFF	few	TRBV20-1	TRBJ2-1	16	TRBD2
TGCAGCGTTGAAGGGCCGGGACTCGAAGGCTACACCTTC	CSVEGPGLEGYTF	.	TRBV29-1	TRBJ1-2	13	.
TGTGCCAGCAGCTTTCTGGACGGGGAAGAGACCCAGTACTTC	CASSFLDGEETQYF	.	TRBV11-2	TRBJ2-5	14	.
TGCAGCGCCTTGTCAGGGGAGGTCTACGAGCAGTACTTC	CSALSGEVYEQYF	few	TRBV29-1	TRBJ2-7	13	.
TGCGCCAGCAGCTTGGGCGCAGGCCCCGGGGAGCTGTTTTTT	CASSLGAGPGELFF	.	TRBV5-1	TRBJ2-2	14	.